Listed below are T cell receptor beta chains from one sample, sequenced in a study of T cell responses to AZD1222 COVID-19 vaccine. Measured with immunoSEQ multiplex PCR; TCRdb has only the in-frame clones, and not every one. Among tens of thousands of clones listed, around 90% were seen once. Sequenced here: peripheral blood, sampled on day 0 of MenACWY control vaccination. These receptors originate from an adult in good health. CDR3s include the opening cysteine and the closing phenylalanine or tryptophan. A D gene is named only where the DNA matches it firmly. Not every row has a clone size; where given, it reads once, few, many or a size class.

V gene,CDR3 length,J gene,clone size,D gene,CDR3 protein,CDR3 DNA
TRBV10-1,14,TRBJ1-3,NA,NA,CASSEAFSGNTIYF,TGCGCCAGCAGTGAGGCGTTTTCTGGAAACACCATATATTTT
TRBV19,14,TRBJ1-1,once,NA,CASRGTKINTEAFF,TGTGCCAGTAGGGGAACGAAAATTAACACTGAAGCTTTCTTT
TRBV30,16,TRBJ2-1,NA,TRBD2,CAWSVETSGSYNEQFF,TGTGCCTGGAGTGTTGAGACTAGCGGGAGCTACAATGAGCAGTTCTTC
TRBV4-1,17,TRBJ2-1,NA,TRBD2,CASSSLAGVGPTNEQFF,TGCGCCAGCAGCTCCCTAGCGGGAGTTGGGCCTACGAATGAGCAGTTCTTC
TRBV27,14,TRBJ1-4,NA,NA,CASSFYRGSEKLFF,TGTGCCAGCAGTTTTTATAGGGGGAGTGAAAAACTGTTTTTT
TRBV19,13,TRBJ2-2,NA,NA,CASSILSAGELFF,TGTGCCAGTAGTATATTAAGTGCCGGGGAGCTGTTTTTT
TRBV4-1,14,TRBJ1-1,NA,NA,CASSQERMNTEAFF,TGCGCCAGCAGCCAAGAACGGATGAACACTGAAGCTTTCTTT
TRBV14,16,TRBJ1-2,NA,TRBD1,CASSQDLTGVDYGYTF,TGTGCCAGCAGCCAAGATTTGACAGGGGTGGACTATGGCTACACCTTC
TRBV11-2,14,TRBJ2-7,NA,NA,CASSLSGGTYEQYF,TGTGCCAGCAGCTTATCCGGGGGAACCTACGAGCAGTACTTC
TRBV6-5,13,TRBJ1-2,NA,NA,CASSQGPFYGYTF,TGTGCCAGCAGTCAGGGACCGTTCTATGGCTACACCTTC
TRBV5-8,13,TRBJ1-1,NA,NA,CASSGTEYTEAFF,TGTGCCAGCAGCGGGACCGAGTACACTGAAGCTTTCTTT
TRBV6-1,13,TRBJ1-1,NA,NA,CASSEEEGTEAFF,TGTGCCAGCAGTGAAGAGGAAGGCACTGAAGCTTTCTTT
TRBV2,13,TRBJ1-4,NA,TRBD1,CASIRDSNEKLFF,TGTGCCAGCATCCGGGACAGTAATGAAAAACTGTTTTTT
TRBV7-9,16,TRBJ2-3,NA,TRBD1,CASSSPSTGETDTQYF,TGTGCCAGCAGCTCACCATCGACAGGGGAAACAGATACGCAGTATTTT
TRBV29-1,14,TRBJ2-1,NA,NA,CSVEGAGTYNEQFF,TGCAGCGTTGAAGGGGCGGGGACCTACAATGAGCAGTTCTTC
TRBV13,14,TRBJ2-3,NA,NA,CASSLAGSPDTQYF,TGTGCCAGCAGCTTAGCTGGCAGCCCAGATACGCAGTATTTT
TRBV28,15,TRBJ2-3,NA,NA,CASSPASIRRNTQYF,TGTGCCAGCAGTCCTGCGAGCATCCGCCGTAATACGCAGTATTTT
TRBV18,16,TRBJ1-1,NA,NA,CASSPGTAKANTEAFF,TGTGCCAGCTCACCAGGGACCGCGAAGGCGAACACTGAAGCTTTCTTT
TRBV10-2,12,TRBJ1-1,NA,NA,CASSERGHEAFF,TGCGCCAGCAGTGAACGGGGACATGAAGCTTTCTTT
TRBV28,19,TRBJ2-3,NA,TRBD2,CASRVASGAGGGGTDTQYF,TGTGCCAGCAGGGTCGCTAGCGGAGCTGGGGGTGGGGGCACAGATACGCAGTATTTT
TRBV27,15,TRBJ1-1,few,NA,CASSLRGEMNTEAFF,TGTGCCAGCAGCCTCCGAGGTGAGATGAACACTGAAGCTTTCTTT
TRBV27,14,TRBJ1-3,NA,NA,CASSTGGGGNTIYF,TGTGCCAGCAGCACCGGAGGGGGAGGAAACACCATATATTTT
TRBV10-2,14,TRBJ1-1,once,NA,CASSESKSNTEAFF,TGCGCCAGCAGTGAGTCGAAGTCTAACACTGAAGCTTTCTTT
TRBV7-8,18,TRBJ2-2,NA,NA,CASSLPMDGGAPAGELFF,TGTGCCAGCAGCTTACCAATGGATGGGGGGGCTCCGGCCGGGGAGCTGTTTTTT
TRBV12-3/TRBV12-4,13,TRBJ1-6,NA,NA,CASSLVGRSPLHF,TGTGCCAGCAGTCTTGTGGGACGTTCACCCCTCCACTTT
TRBV6-2/TRBV6-3,17,TRBJ2-1,NA,TRBD1,CASSYVGTGIGYNEQFF,TGTGCCAGCAGTTACGTCGGGACAGGCATCGGTTACAATGAGCAGTTCTTC
TRBV2,15,TRBJ1-3,NA,NA,CASSPIRFSGNTIYF,TGTGCCAGCAGCCCTATCCGCTTCTCTGGAAACACCATATATTTT
TRBV29-1,11,TRBJ2-2,NA,TRBD2,CSGGTIGELFF,TGCAGCGGGGGGACTATCGGGGAGCTGTTTTTT
TRBV2,23,TRBJ2-1,NA,NA,CASRGSRDRGAGLAGGPYNEQFF,TGTGCCAGCAGAGGGTCCCGGGACAGGGGCGCGGGTCTAGCGGGAGGCCCCTACAATGAGCAGTTCTTC
TRBV3-1/TRBV3-2,18,TRBJ2-6,NA,NA,CASSQDMGRVNGANVLTF,TGTGCCAGCAGCCAAGATATGGGCAGGGTAAATGGGGCCAACGTCCTGACTTTC
TRBV18,15,TRBJ1-2,NA,TRBD1,CASSQQGTVNDGYTF,TGTGCCAGCTCACAACAGGGGACAGTTAACGATGGCTACACCTTC
TRBV5-1,15,TRBJ2-5,NA,TRBD2,CASSAGTSGKETQYF,TGCGCCAGTTCCGCCGGGACTAGCGGGAAAGAGACCCAGTACTTC
TRBV13,16,TRBJ1-1,NA,NA,CASSEEVRGGNTEAFF,TGTGCCAGCAGCGAAGAAGTCAGGGGCGGGAACACTGAAGCTTTCTTT
TRBV5-4,13,TRBJ2-7,NA,NA,CASSLGASYEQYF,TGTGCCAGCAGCTTGGGAGCGTCCTACGAGCAGTACTTC
TRBV27,13,TRBJ1-1,NA,NA,CASSFTGWTEAFF,TGTGCCAGCAGTTTTACAGGGTGGACTGAAGCTTTCTTT
TRBV2,13,TRBJ2-1,NA,TRBD2,CASSAGRGGEQFF,TGTGCCAGCAGTGCAGGGAGGGGTGGTGAGCAGTTCTTC